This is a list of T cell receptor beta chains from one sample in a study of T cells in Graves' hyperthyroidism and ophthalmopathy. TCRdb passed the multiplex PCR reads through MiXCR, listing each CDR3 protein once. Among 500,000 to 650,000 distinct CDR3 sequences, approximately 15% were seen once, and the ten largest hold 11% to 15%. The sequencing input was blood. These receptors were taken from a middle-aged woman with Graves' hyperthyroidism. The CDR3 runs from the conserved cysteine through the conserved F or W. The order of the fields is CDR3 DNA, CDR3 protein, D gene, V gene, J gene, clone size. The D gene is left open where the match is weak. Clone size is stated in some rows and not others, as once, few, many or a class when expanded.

TGTGCCAGTTCCGGGACAGGGGGAGTAGGCAATCAGCCCCAGCATTTT	CASSGTGGVGNQPQHF	TRBD1	TRBV2	TRBJ1-5	many
TGTGCCAGCAGCCGCATGGACGGCCAAGAGACCCAGTACTTC	CASSRMDGQETQYF	NA	TRBV7-9	TRBJ2-5	many
TGTGCCAGCAGTTATGGGGCCAACGTCCTGACTTTC	CASSYGANVLTF	NA	TRBV2	TRBJ2-6	many
TGTGCCAGCAGCTTAGTGTCACAGGGAGGTTACGAGCAGTACTTC	CASSLVSQGGYEQYF	NA	TRBV7-2	TRBJ2-7	NA
TGTGCCAGCAGCTTACCGGACAGGGCCTCTAATGAAGCTTTCTTT	CASSLPDRASNEAFF	TRBD1	TRBV7-9	TRBJ1-1	few
TGCAGCGTTGACCAGGGTGGGTTAGTAGAGACCCAGTACTTC	CSVDQGGLVETQYF	NA	TRBV29-1	TRBJ2-5	few
TGTGCCAGCACTGGGCTCTATGGCTACACCTTC	CASTGLYGYTF	NA	TRBV6-2/TRBV6-3	TRBJ1-2	many
TGTGCCAGCAGCTTGGTTCCAGGGGGCGTCGGCACCGGGGAGCTGTTTTTT	CASSLVPGGVGTGELFF	TRBD1	TRBV11-2	TRBJ2-2	NA
TGTGCCTGGAATGGAGGCGACAATCAGCCCCAGCATTTT	CAWNGGDNQPQHF	NA	TRBV30	TRBJ1-5	few
TGTGCCTGGAGCAGACTAGCGGACTACAATGAGCAGTTCTTC	CAWSRLADYNEQFF	TRBD2	TRBV30	TRBJ2-1	NA
TGTGCCAGCAGCTCCACAGGGGCAGGACGAGCATACACAGATACGCAGTATTTT	CASSSTGAGRAYTDTQYF	TRBD1	TRBV7-4	TRBJ2-3	many
TGTGCCAGCAGTTACGTCCCGCGACTAAGCTCCCAAGAGACCCAGTACTTC	CASSYVPRLSSQETQYF	NA	TRBV6-1	TRBJ2-5	few
TGCAGTGCTAGAGAGAATTGGAATCTAGCGGGAGGGATTCGGTACGAGCAGTACTTC	CSARENWNLAGGIRYEQYF	TRBD2	TRBV20-1	TRBJ2-7	many
TGTGCCAGCAGTTTGGACAGTCTCTCTGGAAACACCATATATTTT	CASSLDSLSGNTIYF	NA	TRBV12-3/TRBV12-4	TRBJ1-3	many
TGTGCCAGCAGTCTAGCGGGAGGGTTGCTCGAGCAGTACTTC	CASSLAGGLLEQYF	TRBD2	TRBV27	TRBJ2-7	many
TGTGCCACCAGTGATTTGAGGGGAGCGGAGACCCAGTACTTC	CATSDLRGAETQYF	NA	TRBV24-1	TRBJ2-5	many
TGTGCCACCAGTAGAAGTAGCGCGGAGGATACGCAGTATTTT	CATSRSSAEDTQYF	NA	TRBV24-1	TRBJ2-3	many
TGTGCCAGCCGTCAGGCAGGGGGAAGTGAAAAACTGTTTTTT	CASRQAGGSEKLFF	TRBD1	TRBV2	TRBJ1-4	many
TGTGCCATCAGGGACAGTACTAACTATGGCTACACCTTC	CAIRDSTNYGYTF	NA	TRBV10-3	TRBJ1-2	NA
TGCAGTGGCGTGGAGTCCGCTAACTATGGCTACACCTTC	CSGVESANYGYTF	NA	TRBV20-1	TRBJ1-2	many
TGTGCCAGCAGCTTGGGTGGGCCGGAAGCTTTCTTT	CASSLGGPEAFF	NA	TRBV5-8	TRBJ1-1	many
TGTGCCAGCAGCGAGTTCAATGAGCAGTTCTTC	CASSEFNEQFF	NA	TRBV9	TRBJ2-1	few
TGTGCCACCAGCAGAGATTTAGGACTAGCGGGAGGACCCAATGAGCAGTTCTTC	CATSRDLGLAGGPNEQFF	TRBD2	TRBV15	TRBJ2-1	many
TGTGCCACCAGCGGGGTGAACACTGAAGCTTTCTTT	CATSGVNTEAFF	NA	TRBV24-1	TRBJ1-1	many
TGTGCCAGCAGTGTTTCGGACAGGTGGGGAGCGGGAGCCGTCTACGAGCAGTACTTC	CASSVSDRWGAGAVYEQYF	NA	TRBV2	TRBJ2-7	many
TGTGCCAGCGGCACGGACAGGGGGGGCACTGAAGCTTTCTTT	CASGTDRGGTEAFF	TRBD1	TRBV2	TRBJ1-1	many